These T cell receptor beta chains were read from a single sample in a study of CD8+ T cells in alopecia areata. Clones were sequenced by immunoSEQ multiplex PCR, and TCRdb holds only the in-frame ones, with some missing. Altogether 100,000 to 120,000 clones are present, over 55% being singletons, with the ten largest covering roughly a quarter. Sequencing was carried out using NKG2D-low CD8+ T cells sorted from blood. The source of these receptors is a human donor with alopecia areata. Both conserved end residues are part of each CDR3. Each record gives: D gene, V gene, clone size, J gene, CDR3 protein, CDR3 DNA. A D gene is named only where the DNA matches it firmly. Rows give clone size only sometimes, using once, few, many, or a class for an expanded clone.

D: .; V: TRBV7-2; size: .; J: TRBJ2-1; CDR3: CASSGHLELEQFF; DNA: TGTGCCAGCAGCGGACATTTAGAGCTTGAGCAGTTCTTC
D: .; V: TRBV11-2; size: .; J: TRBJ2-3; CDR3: CASSAGSTDTQYF; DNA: TGTGCCAGCAGCGCGGGGAGCACAGATACGCAGTATTTT
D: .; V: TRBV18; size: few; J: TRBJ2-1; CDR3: CASSPPFANEQFF; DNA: TGTGCCAGCTCACCACCGTTCGCCAATGAGCAGTTCTTC
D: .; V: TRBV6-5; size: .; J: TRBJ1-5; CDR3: CASTSGRNQPQHF; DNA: TGTGCCAGCACCTCGGGACGGAATCAGCCCCAGCATTTT
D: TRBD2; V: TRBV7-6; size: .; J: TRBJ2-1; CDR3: CASSLETSGPLYNEQFF; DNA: TGTGCCAGCAGCTTAGAGACTAGCGGGCCCCTATACAATGAGCAGTTCTTC
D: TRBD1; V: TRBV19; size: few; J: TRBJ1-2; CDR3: CASDDREDSNYGYTF; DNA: TGTGCCAGTGACGACAGGGAGGACTCTAACTATGGCTACACCTTC
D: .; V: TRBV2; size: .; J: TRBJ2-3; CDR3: CASHPSETPKADTQYF; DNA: TGTGCCAGCCATCCATCTGAGACTCCCAAAGCAGATACGCAGTATTTT
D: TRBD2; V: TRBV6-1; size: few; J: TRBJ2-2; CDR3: CASRGGGEAGELFF; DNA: TGTGCCAGCCGGGGGGGAGGTGAAGCCGGGGAGCTGTTTTTT
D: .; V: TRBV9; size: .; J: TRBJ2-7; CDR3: CASSVDVAYEQYF; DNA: TGTGCCAGCAGCGTAGATGTAGCCTACGAGCAGTACTTC
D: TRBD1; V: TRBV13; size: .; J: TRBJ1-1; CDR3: CASNEQGRGTEAFF; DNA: TGTGCCAGCAACGAACAGGGGCGGGGCACTGAAGCTTTCTTT
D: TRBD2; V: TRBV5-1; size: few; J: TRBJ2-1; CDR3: CASSPGLAVYEQFF; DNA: TGCGCCAGTTCGCCGGGACTAGCAGTCTATGAGCAGTTCTTC
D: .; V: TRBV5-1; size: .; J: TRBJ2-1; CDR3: CASSIGTSQFF; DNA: TGCGCCAGCAGCATAGGGACTTCGCAGTTCTTC
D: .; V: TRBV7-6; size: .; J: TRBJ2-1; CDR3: CASSLGPVYEQFF; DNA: TGTGCCAGCAGCTTGGGTCCGGTCTATGAGCAGTTCTTC
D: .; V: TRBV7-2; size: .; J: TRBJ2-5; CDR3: CASSRKRGQETQYF; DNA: TGTGCCAGCAGCAGGAAGAGGGGGCAAGAGACCCAGTACTTC
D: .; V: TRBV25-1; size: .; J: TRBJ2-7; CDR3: CASRDNYEQYF; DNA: TGTGCCAGCCGGGACAACTACGAGCAGTACTTC
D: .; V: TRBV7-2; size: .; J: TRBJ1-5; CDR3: CASSLDRGPQPQHF; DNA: TGTGCCAGCAGCTTAGATCGGGGGCCTCAGCCCCAGCATTTT
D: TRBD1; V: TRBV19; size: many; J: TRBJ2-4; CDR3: CASSIALRQGVYIQYF; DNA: TGTGCCAGTAGTATAGCCTTGAGACAGGGGGTGTACATTCAGTACTTC
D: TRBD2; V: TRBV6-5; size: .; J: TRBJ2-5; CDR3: CASSYPSGSGETQYF; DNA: TGTGCCAGCAGTTACCCTAGCGGGAGTGGAGAGACCCAGTACTTC
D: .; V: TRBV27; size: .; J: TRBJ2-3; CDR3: CASSPSSGERTDTQYF; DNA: TGTGCCAGCAGCCCATCCTCGGGGGAGCGCACAGATACGCAGTATTTT
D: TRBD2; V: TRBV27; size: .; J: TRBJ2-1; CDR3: CASSLRGLAEYNEQFF; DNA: TGTGCCAGCAGTTTACGAGGACTAGCGGAGTACAATGAGCAGTTCTTC
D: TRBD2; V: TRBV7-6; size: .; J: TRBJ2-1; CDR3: CASSLALGGRARNEQFF; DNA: TGTGCCAGCAGCTTAGCGCTGGGCGGGAGGGCCAGAAATGAGCAGTTCTTC
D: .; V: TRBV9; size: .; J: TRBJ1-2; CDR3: CASNSGSASYTF; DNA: TGTGCCAGCAACTCCGGGTCAGCGAGCTACACCTTC
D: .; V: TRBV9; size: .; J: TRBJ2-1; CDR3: CASSPQGGTEQFF; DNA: TGTGCCAGCAGCCCCCAAGGCGGAACCGAGCAGTTCTTC
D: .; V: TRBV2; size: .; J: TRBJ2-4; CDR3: CASRGLENIQYF; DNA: TGTGCCAGCAGGGGGCTGGAAAACATTCAGTACTTC
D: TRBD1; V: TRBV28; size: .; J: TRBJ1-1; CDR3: CASSIPTGPEAFF; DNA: TGTGCCAGCAGTATACCGACAGGGCCTGAAGCTTTCTTT
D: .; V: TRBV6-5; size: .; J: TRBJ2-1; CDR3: CASSHRDDEQFF; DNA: TGTGCCAGCAGTCACAGGGACGATGAGCAGTTCTTC
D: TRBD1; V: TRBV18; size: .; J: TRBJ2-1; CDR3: CASSPMLTGGPDNEQFF; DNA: TGTGCCAGCTCACCAATGTTGACAGGGGGGCCCGACAATGAGCAGTTCTTC
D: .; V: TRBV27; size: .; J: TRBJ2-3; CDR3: CASSFGTRSQITQYF; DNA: TGTGCCAGCAGTTTTGGGACACGGTCCCAGATAACGCAGTATTTT
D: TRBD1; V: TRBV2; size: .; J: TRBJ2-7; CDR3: CASFGTGVNEQYF; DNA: TGTGCCAGCTTCGGGACAGGGGTCAACGAGCAGTACTTC
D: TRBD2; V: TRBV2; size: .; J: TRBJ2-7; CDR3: CASSEDPGTSGYSYEQYF; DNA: TGTGCCAGCAGTGAAGATCCGGGGACTAGCGGGTACTCCTACGAGCAGTACTTC
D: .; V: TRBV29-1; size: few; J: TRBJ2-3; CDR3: CSVDRGDTDTQYF; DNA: TGCAGCGTTGACAGGGGGGACACAGATACGCAGTATTTT
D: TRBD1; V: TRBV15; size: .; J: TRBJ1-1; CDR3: CATSRTGGEAFF; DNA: TGTGCCACCAGCAGAACAGGGGGAGAAGCTTTCTTT
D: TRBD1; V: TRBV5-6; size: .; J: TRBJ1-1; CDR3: CASSFGTGGEAFF; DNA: TGTGCCAGCAGCTTTGGGACAGGGGGCGAAGCTTTCTTT
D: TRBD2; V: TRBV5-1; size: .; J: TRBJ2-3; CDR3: CASSLWTSGRALSTDTQYF; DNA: TGCGCCAGCAGCTTGTGGACTAGCGGGAGGGCCCTCAGTACAGATACGCAGTATTTT
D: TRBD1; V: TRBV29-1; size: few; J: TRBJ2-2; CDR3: CSVAGQGVGELFF; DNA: TGCAGCGTAGCCGGACAGGGTGTCGGGGAGCTGTTTTTT
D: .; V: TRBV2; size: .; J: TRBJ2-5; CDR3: CAIIGGTKETQYF; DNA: TGTGCCATCATAGGAGGGACAAAAGAGACCCAGTACTTC
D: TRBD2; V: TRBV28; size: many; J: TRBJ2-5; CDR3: CASTGAREGETQYF; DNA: TGTGCCAGCACTGGGGCGCGGGAGGGAGAGACCCAGTACTTC
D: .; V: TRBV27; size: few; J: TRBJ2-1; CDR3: CASSTLVDEQFF; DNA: TGTGCCAGCAGTACGCTTGTAGATGAGCAGTTCTTC
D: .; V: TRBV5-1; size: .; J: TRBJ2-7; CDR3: CASSRGEALYYEQYF; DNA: TGCGCCAGCAGCAGAGGGGAGGCTCTCTACTACGAGCAGTACTTC
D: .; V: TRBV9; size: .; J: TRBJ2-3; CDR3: CASSVDQGPTTDTQYF; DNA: TGTGCCAGCAGCGTAGACCAGGGGCCAACCACAGATACGCAGTATTTT
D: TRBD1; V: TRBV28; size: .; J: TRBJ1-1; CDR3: CASSLPPTGGGMNTEAFF; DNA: TGTGCCAGCAGTTTACCACCGACAGGGGGCGGGATGAACACTGAAGCTTTCTTT
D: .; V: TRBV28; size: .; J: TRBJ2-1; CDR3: CASSYTNYYNEQFF; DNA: TGTGCCAGCAGTTATACCAATTACTACAATGAGCAGTTCTTC